The rows below give T cell receptor beta chains drawn from one sample of a study of T cell responses to AZD1222 COVID-19 vaccine. Assay: immunoSEQ multiplex PCR; the TCRdb copy retains only in-frame clones and omits some. The sample holds under 140,000 clones; approximately 92% are singletons and the top ten take around 2.5%. Sequencing was performed on peripheral blood, taken 28 days after the second AZD1222 dose. The receptors were sampled from an adult who received the AZD1222 COVID-19 vaccine. The CDR3 runs from the conserved cysteine through the conserved F or W. The order of the fields is clone size, J gene, V gene, D gene, CDR3 protein, CDR3 DNA. D genes are given only for firm matches. Rows may omit the clone size; those that give it use once, few, many or a size class.

size: once; J: TRBJ2-3; V: TRBV7-8; D: TRBD2; CDR3: CASSVGLAGGPSTDTQYF; DNA: TGTGCCAGCAGCGTGGGACTAGCGGGGGGACCTAGCACAGATACGCAGTATTTT
size: .; J: TRBJ1-3; V: TRBV30; D: .; CDR3: CAWSVAGNTIYF; DNA: TGTGCCTGGAGTGTCGCTGGAAACACCATATATTTT
size: once; J: TRBJ2-7; V: TRBV7-2; D: .; CDR3: CASSWSGAYEQYF; DNA: TGTGCCAGCAGCTGGTCCGGGGCCTACGAGCAGTACTTC
size: .; J: TRBJ2-3; V: TRBV20-1; D: .; CDR3: CSASSGGPDTQYF; DNA: TGCAGTGCTAGTTCTGGGGGACCAGATACGCAGTATTTT
size: .; J: TRBJ1-2; V: TRBV7-9; D: TRBD1; CDR3: CASSRQGVYVGYTF; DNA: TGTGCCAGCTCCCGACAGGGGGTGTACGTTGGCTACACCTTC
size: .; J: TRBJ1-5; V: TRBV27; D: .; CDR3: CASSSYRHHSNQPQHF; DNA: TGTGCCAGCAGTTCCTACCGACACCATAGCAATCAGCCCCAGCATTTT
size: .; J: TRBJ2-1; V: TRBV5-4; D: TRBD1; CDR3: CASTRKDRANEQFF; DNA: TGTGCCAGCACCAGAAAAGACAGGGCCAATGAGCAGTTCTTC
size: .; J: TRBJ2-5; V: TRBV5-1; D: .; CDR3: CATTPSGQETQYF; DNA: TGCGCCACTACTCCCAGCGGGCAAGAGACCCAGTACTTC
size: .; J: TRBJ2-7; V: TRBV7-2; D: .; CDR3: CASSFIGYEQYF; DNA: TGTGCCAGCAGCTTTATAGGTTACGAGCAGTACTTC
size: .; J: TRBJ1-5; V: TRBV6-6; D: TRBD1; CDR3: CASNLGQGNQPQHF; DNA: TGTGCCAGCAATCTTGGACAGGGCAATCAGCCCCAGCATTTT